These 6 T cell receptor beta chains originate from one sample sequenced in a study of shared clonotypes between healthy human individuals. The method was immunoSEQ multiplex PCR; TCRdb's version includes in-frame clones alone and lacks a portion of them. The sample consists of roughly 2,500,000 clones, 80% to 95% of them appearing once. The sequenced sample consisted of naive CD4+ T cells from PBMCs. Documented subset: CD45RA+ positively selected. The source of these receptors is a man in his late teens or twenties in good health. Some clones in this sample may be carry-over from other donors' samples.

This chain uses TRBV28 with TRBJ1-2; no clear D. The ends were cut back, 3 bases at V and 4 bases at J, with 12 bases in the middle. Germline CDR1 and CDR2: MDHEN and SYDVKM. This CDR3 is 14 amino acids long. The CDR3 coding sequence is TGTGCCAGCAGTTTCCGTGCACGTCCCTATGGCTACACCTTC. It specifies CASSFRARPYGYTF.

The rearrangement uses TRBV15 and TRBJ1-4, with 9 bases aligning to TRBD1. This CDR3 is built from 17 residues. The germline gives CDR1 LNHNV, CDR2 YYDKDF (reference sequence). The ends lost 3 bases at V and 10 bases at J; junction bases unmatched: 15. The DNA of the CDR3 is TGTGCCACCAGCAGCCCCCCGCCGGGACAGGGTTATGGAAAACTGTTTTTT. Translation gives CATSSPPPGQGYGKLFF.

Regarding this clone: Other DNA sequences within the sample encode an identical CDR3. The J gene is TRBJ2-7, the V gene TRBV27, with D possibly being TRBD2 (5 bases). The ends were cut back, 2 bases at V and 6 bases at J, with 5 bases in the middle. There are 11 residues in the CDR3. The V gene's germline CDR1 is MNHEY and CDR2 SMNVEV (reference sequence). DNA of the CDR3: TGTGCCAGCAGTTTAAGCGGCGAGCAGTACTTC. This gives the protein CASSLSGEQYF.

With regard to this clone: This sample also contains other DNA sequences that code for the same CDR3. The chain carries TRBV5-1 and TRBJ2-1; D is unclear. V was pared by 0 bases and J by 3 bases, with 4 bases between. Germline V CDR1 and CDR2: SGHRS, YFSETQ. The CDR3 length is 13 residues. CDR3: CASSLVGYNEQFF. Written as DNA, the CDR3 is TGCGCCAGCAGCTTGGTAGGCTACAATGAGCAGTTCTTC.

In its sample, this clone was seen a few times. In DNA, the CDR3 is TGTGCCAGTCAGGGGTCCGACACTGAAGCTTTCTTT. It encodes CASQGSDTEAFF. V gene TRBV6-5 combines with J gene TRBJ1-1; possible D gene TRBD1, 6 bases. CDR1 and CDR2 from the germline V gene are MNHEY and SVGAGI. The CDR3 length is 12 residues. Trimming took 9 bases from V and 3 from J, leaving 11 bases between them.

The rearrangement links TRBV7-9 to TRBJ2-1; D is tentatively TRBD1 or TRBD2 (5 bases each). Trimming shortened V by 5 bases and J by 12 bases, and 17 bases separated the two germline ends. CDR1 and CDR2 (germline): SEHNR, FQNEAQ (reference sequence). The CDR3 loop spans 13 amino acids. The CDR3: CASSPEVRGSQFF. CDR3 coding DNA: TGTGCCAGCAGCCCCGAGGTCCGGGGCTCGCAGTTCTTC.